The table lists the clone carrying this T cell receptor (beta chain) with a few counts. The entry originates in a study of CD8+ T cells in alopecia areata. As the sequencing template, cDNA was produced by extracting RNA and reverse transcribing it. TCRdb's table, derived via immunoSEQ multiplex PCR, lists solely in-frame clones and lacks some. This repertoire shows more than 150,000 clones, 50% to 75% found once; its top ten account for roughly 15%. The TCR originated in a human donor with alopecia areata. This material consisted of CD4+ T cells sorted from blood, taken at week 0.

CDR3 region: CASSLRGLAGYVGELFF. The CDR3 DNA is TGTGCCAGCAGCTTAAGAGGGCTAGCGGGGTACGTCGGGGAGCTGTTTTTT. The genes are TRBV7-2 and TRBJ2-2; 9 bases match TRBD2. Trimming cost V 2 bases and J 7 bases; bases outside gene matches: 11. CDR3 size: 17 residues. CDR1 is SGHTA and CDR2 is FQGNSA in the germline V gene. The full variable domain, rest sourced from reference TRBV7-2 and TRBJ2-2, is GAGVSQSPSNKVTEKGKDVELRCDPISGHTALYWYRQSLGQGLEFLIYFQGNSAPDKSGLPSDRFSAERTGGSVSTLTIQRTQQEDSAVYLCASSLRGLAGYVGELFFGEGSRLTVL.